One and the same sample provided the 16 T cell receptor beta chains below, sequenced in a study of blood T cell repertoires in COVID-19. The data were produced by immunoSEQ multiplex PCR, yet TCRdb's version contains in-frame clones alone and is incomplete. The repertoire holds approximately 50,000 clones, with 81% as singletons. Sequences were obtained from peripheral blood. These receptors all stem from a man aged 60 to 69 with COVID-19, enrolled during active disease.

V and J are TRBV5-4 and TRBJ1-6, with unresolved D. From germline, CDR1 is SGHNT and CDR2 YYREEE (reference sequence). The length of the CDR3 is 13 residues. V was trimmed by 2 bases and J by 13 bases, leaving 13 bases between them. CDR3 loop: CASSFGNFSPLHF. DNA of the CDR3: TGTGCCAGCAGCTTTGGTAACTTTTCGCCCCTCCACTTT.

The chain has TRBV24-1 and TRBJ2-2, with 10 bases fitting TRBD1. This CDR3 spans 15 amino acids. Germline V gene lookup returns CDR1 KGHDR and CDR2 SFDVKD. After removal of 4 bases from V and 6 bases from J, the junction contained 4 bases not matched to a gene. The CDR3 is CATSETGGAAGELFF. The CDR3 DNA reads as TGTGCCACCAGTGAGACAGGGGGCGCTGCCGGGGAGCTGTTTTTT.

The chain couples TRBV9 to TRBJ2-1; 9 bases align to TRBD2. Trimming at V came to 0 bases and at J to 8 bases, leaving 12 bases not matched to a gene. Germline V gene data show CDR1 as SGDLS and CDR2 as YYNGEE. The CDR3 has 17 amino acids. The CDR3 loop is CASSVGGAREGPDEQFF. The CDR3 DNA is TGTGCCAGCAGCGTAGGTGGGGCGCGGGAGGGCCCGGATGAGCAGTTCTTC.

The table lists this clone with a few counts. The rearrangement joins TRBV2 to TRBJ1-4; possibly TRBD1 for D (5 bases). Germline lookup yields CDR1 SNHLY and CDR2 FYNNEI. This CDR3 has 15 amino acids. V lost 4 bases and J lost 3, with 12 bases in between. CDR3 sequence: CASSVGVKSNEKLFF. The CDR3, as DNA: TGTGCCAGCAGTGTAGGGGTTAAGTCTAATGAAAAACTGTTTTTT. The full variable domain, rest sourced from reference TRBV2 and TRBJ1-4, is EPEVTQTPSHQVTQMGQEVILRCVPISNHLYFYWYRQILGQKVEFLVSFYNNEISEKSEIFDDQFSVERPDGSNFTLKIRSTKLEDSAMYFCASSVGVKSNEKLFFGSGTQLSVL.

This chain connects TRBV21-1 to TRBJ1-6; whether TRBD1, the table's D call, matches the DNA was not checked. TRBV21-1 is marked as a pseudogene. The CDR3 loop spans 19 amino acids. The CDR3 nucleotides are TGTGCCAGCAGCAAAGAGGTAGAGGGACAGGGGGATCATAATTCACCCCTCCACTTT. It codes for CASSKEVEGQGDHNSPLHF.

V gene TRBV20-1 combines with J gene TRBJ2-7; D gene unclear. In germline, CDR1 is DFQATT, CDR2 SNEGSKA (reference sequence). The V and J ends lost 4 bases and 3 bases respectively, with 7 bases between them. The CDR3 is 11 amino acids. CDR3 in amino acids: CSAIARYEQYF. As DNA, the CDR3 is TGCAGTGCTATTGCGCGCTACGAGCAGTACTTC.

This CDR3 is CASSLDLAGGRNEQFF. The CDR3 DNA reads as TGTGCCAGCAGCTTAGACCTAGCGGGGGGGCGTAATGAGCAGTTCTTC. This chain uses TRBV11-3 with TRBJ2-1, with 12 bases aligning to TRBD2. Losses at the gene ends were 0 bases for V and 7 bases for J; bases not matched to a gene: 4. The germline gives CDR1 SGHNT, CDR2 YENEEA. CDR3 length equals 16 residues.

The chain combines TRBV5-4 with TRBJ2-4, with 12 bases matching TRBD2. CDR1 and CDR2 (germline): SGHNT, YYREEE (reference sequence). V lost 6 bases to trimming and J lost 5 bases; unmatched junction nucleotides: 0. There are 13 residues in the CDR3. CDR3 sequence: CASTSGGENIQYF. CDR3 nucleotides: TGTGCCAGCACTAGCGGGGGGGAAAACATTCAGTACTTC.

The CDR3 sequence is CASSGARKSETQYF. In DNA form, the CDR3 reads TGTGCCAGCAGCGGCGCCAGGAAGAGCGAGACCCAGTACTTC. V gene TRBV27 combines with J gene TRBJ2-5; no definite D call. Germline-derived CDR1 and CDR2 are MNHEY and SMNVEV (reference sequence). Trimming removed 6 bases at V and 5 bases at J, with 16 bases between. CDR3 length equals 14 residues.

Sample share makes this clone medium-sized. The chain uses TRBV6-5 and TRBJ2-3; D remains unclear. CDR1 and CDR2 (germline): MNHEY, SVGAGI. Trimming removed 0 bases at V and 3 bases at J, with 4 bases between. This CDR3 spans 13 amino acids. CDR3 amino acids: CASSYSPTDTQYF. The CDR3 DNA reads TGTGCCAGCAGTTACTCCCCGACAGATACGCAGTATTTT.

The chain joins TRBV2 to TRBJ2-1; TRBD2 matches 8 bases. This CDR3 has 16 residues. Germline V gene sequence: CDR1 SNHLY, CDR2 FYNNEI. The V and J ends lost 0 bases and 8 bases, in that order; junction bases with no gene match: 9. This chain's CDR3 is CASSEAGLAGGDEQFF. The CDR3 bases are TGTGCCAGCAGTGAAGCCGGACTAGCAGGAGGGGATGAGCAGTTCTTC.

This clone has just a few counts. This chain connects TRBV4-1 to TRBJ2-5, with unresolved D. Germline CDR1 and CDR2: MGHRA and YSYEKL. CDR3 size: 14 residues. Trimming pared 0 bases from V and 5 bases from J, leaving 10 bases between. The DNA for the CDR3 is TGCGCCAGCAGCCAAGAGTTCGGTCGGGAGACCCAGTACTTC. Residues: CASSQEFGRETQYF.

The chain couples TRBV10-3 to TRBJ1-2, with TRBD1 matching over 7 bases. V lost 6 bases and J lost 5; bases outside the gene matches: 9. Per germline, CDR1 ENHRY and CDR2 SYGVKD. The CDR3 contains 14 residues. This chain's CDR3 is CAIRKDRVRYGYTF. The DNA of the CDR3 is TGTGCCATCAGAAAAGACAGGGTGAGGTATGGCTACACCTTC.

The chain links TRBV5-4 to TRBJ2-3; the match to TRBD1 covers 7 bases. The CDR3 loop spans 14 amino acids. From germline, CDR1 is SGHNT and CDR2 YYREEE (reference sequence). V lost 0 bases to trimming and J lost 5 bases; unmatched junction nucleotides: 3. This CDR3 is CASSLEGTVDTQYF. CDR3 coding DNA: TGTGCCAGCAGCTTGGAGGGGACAGTAGATACGCAGTATTTT.

The chain is built from TRBV27 and TRBJ2-1; 7 bases map to TRBD1. The CDR3 totals 12 residues. Trimming at V came to 6 bases and at J to 12 bases, leaving 8 bases not matched to a gene. Germline V gives CDR1 MNHEY, CDR2 SMNVEV (reference sequence). The CDR3 DNA reads TGTGCCAGCAGGGCGACAGGGCGTGTGCAGTTCTTC. The encoded protein is CASRATGRVQFF.

This clone was recorded a few times. This chain uses TRBV30 with TRBJ1-2; 8 positions match TRBD1. This CDR3 region has 13 residues. Trimming took 6 bases from V and 4 from J; bases not matched to a gene: 7. The germline CDR1 and CDR2 sequences are GTSNPN and SVGIG (reference sequence). The CDR3 DNA reads as TGTGCCTGCTCACGGGACAGGCCCTATGGCTACACCTTC. It encodes CACSRDRPYGYTF.